Sequencing of this T cell receptor beta chain was carried out in a study of control samples from healthy donors and cancer patients. Method: immunoSEQ multiplex PCR; TCRdb's copy keeps in-frame clones and lacks some. The data contain some 120,000 clones, just over 90% of them seen just once; the ten biggest clones take up approximately 8%. CDR1 SGHNT and CDR2 YYREEE come from the germline V gene (reference sequence). This CDR3 comprises 15 residues. V shed 1 base and J shed 5 bases, with 15 bases lying between them. This receptor was identified in a woman younger than 30 in good health. The chain employs TRBV5-4 and TRBJ1-1, with a tentative D call TRBD1 (5 bases). Sequencing was performed on blood. CDR3 DNA sequence: TGTGCCAGCAGCTTGTTGGCCTCAAGGGGAACTGAAGCTTTCTTT. Amino acids: CASSLLASRGTEAFF.